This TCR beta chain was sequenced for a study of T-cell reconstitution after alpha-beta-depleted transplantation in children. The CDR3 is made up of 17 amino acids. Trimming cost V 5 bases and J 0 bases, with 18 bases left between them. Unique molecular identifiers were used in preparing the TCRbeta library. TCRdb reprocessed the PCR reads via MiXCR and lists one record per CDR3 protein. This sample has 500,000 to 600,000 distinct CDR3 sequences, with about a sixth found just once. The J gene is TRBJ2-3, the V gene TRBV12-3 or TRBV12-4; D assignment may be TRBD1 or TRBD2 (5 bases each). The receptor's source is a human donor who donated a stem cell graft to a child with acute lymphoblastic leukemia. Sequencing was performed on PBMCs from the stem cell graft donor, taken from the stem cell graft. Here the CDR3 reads CASSPGTFDYSTDTQYF. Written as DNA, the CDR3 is TGTGCCAGCAGTCCCGGGACCTTCGATTATAGCACAGATACGCAGTATTTT.